Below, 17 T cell receptor beta chains from the same sample are listed, as sequenced in a study of T-cell memory formation after mild COVID-19. TCRdb re-called the 5' RACE reads through MiXCR, storing one row per CDR3 protein. The repertoire holds 270,000 or so distinct CDR3 sequences, with approximately 15% as singletons. The sample comprised PBMCs or a T cell subset sorted from them (not recorded which). The receptors stem from a man in his late teens or twenties who had mild COVID-19 (a few samples of this study predate the infection). Cell type and time point are not known.

This sequence joins TRBV6-1 and TRBJ2-2, with D possibly being TRBD1 (6 bases). The V and J ends lost 8 bases and 7 bases respectively, with 14 bases between them. Germline loops: CDR1 MNHNS, CDR2 SASEGT. The CDR3 runs 13 residues. For the CDR3, the DNA is TGTGCCAGCGGGGGCCGCAGGGGCGGGGAGCTGTTTTTT. It encodes CASGGRRGGELFF.

This chain uses TRBV9 with TRBJ1-1; 8 bases line up with TRBD1. J gave up 8 bases and V 1 base, and 7 bases lay outside the gene matches. CDR3 length equals 14 residues. Per the germline V gene, CDR1 is SGDLS and CDR2 is YYNGEE. The DNA of the CDR3 is TGTGCCAGCAGCGTATCCGACAGGGGTACCGAAGCTTTCTTT. Translated, it gives CASSVSDRGTEAFF.

This sequence joins TRBV9 and TRBJ2-1, with D tentatively TRBD2 (5 bases). This CDR3 spans 15 amino acids. Germline V gene data show CDR1 as SGDLS and CDR2 as YYNGEE. Trimming pared 3 bases from V and 1 base from J, leaving 11 bases between. CDR3 sequence: CASSAGVPSYNEQFF. The CDR3 region has the DNA TGTGCCAGCAGCGCCGGGGTTCCGTCCTACAATGAGCAGTTCTTC.

This clonotype was seen a handful of times. The V and J genes are TRBV7-9 and TRBJ2-3, with 7 bases matching TRBD1. The CDR3 consists of 15 residues. Trimming at V came to 2 bases and at J to 1 base, leaving 3 bases not matched to a gene. Germline assignment: CDR1 SEHNR and CDR2 FQNEAQ (reference sequence). Written as DNA, the CDR3 is TGTGCCAGCAGCTTAAACACAGGGGGCACAGATACGCAGTATTTT. Translating it yields CASSLNTGGTDTQYF.

This clonotype was recorded a few times. This sequence joins TRBV15 and TRBJ2-7, with 12 bases fitting TRBD1. Trimming removed 0 bases from V and 6 bases from J; junction bases left unmatched: 3. Germline values: CDR1 LNHNV, CDR2 YYDKDF (reference sequence). The CDR3 consists of 15 residues. The CDR3 here is CATSRDGTGGREQYV. In DNA form, the CDR3 reads TGTGCCACCAGCAGAGATGGGACAGGGGGCCGCGAGCAGTACGTC.

This chain connects TRBV20-1 to TRBJ2-6; D gene uncertain. CDR1 is DFQATT and CDR2 is SNEGSKA in the germline V gene (reference sequence). The CDR3 totals 16 residues. V dropped 0 bases and J dropped 0 bases, with 9 bases sitting between them. In DNA, the CDR3 is TGCAGTGCTAGAGATTTGGTTGACTCTGGGGCCAACGTCCTGACTTTC. It encodes CSARDLVDSGANVLTF.

V gene TRBV29-1 combines with J gene TRBJ2-3; tentatively, D is TRBD1 (6 bases). Germline V gives CDR1 SQVTM, CDR2 ANQGSEA. CDR3 length equals 13 residues. Trimming took off 4 bases at V and 4 bases at J, with 12 bases between the two ends. This chain's CDR3 is CSVVGGISDTQYF. CDR3 sequence (DNA): TGCAGCGTTGTAGGGGGTATTTCAGATACGCAGTATTTT.

This clonotype was picked up a small number of times. The CDR3 reads CSAFRGSGGFAGELFF. Written as DNA, the CDR3 is TGCAGTGCTTTCCGCGGTAGCGGGGGGTTCGCCGGGGAGCTGTTTTTT. The J gene is TRBJ2-2, the V gene TRBV20-1, with 10 bases matching TRBD2. The CDR3 has 16 amino acids. V trimming: 5 bases; J trimming: 6 bases; junction bases outside the gene matches: 12. CDR1 DFQATT and CDR2 SNEGSKA come from the germline V gene (reference sequence).

The chain combines TRBV7-2 with TRBJ2-7; TRBD1 matches 8 bases. There are 15 residues in the CDR3. Germline V gene data show CDR1 as SGHTA and CDR2 as FQGNSA. V lost 4 bases to trimming and J lost 6 bases; unmatched junction nucleotides: 11. The CDR3 protein is CASSWDRTFGGEQYF. The CDR3 nucleotides read TGTGCCAGCAGCTGGGACAGGACCTTTGGGGGCGAGCAGTACTTC.

The J gene is TRBJ2-5, the V gene TRBV12-3 or TRBV12-4, with D perhaps TRBD1 (6 bases). The CDR3 runs 17 residues. V shed 6 bases and J shed 2 bases, with 22 bases lying between them. The CDR3 nucleotides are TGTGCCAGCAGCCTGGGGACCGGGACAAGCTTACAAGAGACCCAGTACTTC. Its protein is CASSLGTGTSLQETQYF.

A few counts support this clonotype. The chain combines TRBV7-2 with TRBJ2-2, with 9 bases that match TRBD2. The germline V gene encodes CDR1 SGHTA and CDR2 FQGNSA. CDR3 size: 16 residues. V dropped 5 bases and J dropped 5; count of bases not matched to a gene: 9. The CDR3 nucleotides are TGTGCCAGCAGCATCGCGACTAGCGGTTTAACCGGGGAGCTGTTTTTT. Translation gives CASSIATSGLTGELFF.

On this clonotype: One end of the junction does not line up with germline, which may come from a read error. J is TRBJ2-3 and V is TRBV9; tentatively, D is TRBD1 or TRBD2 (5 bases each). The CDR3 sequence is 16 residues long. Germline CDR1 SGDLS, CDR2 YYNGEE. CDR3 protein: CASSPGRDPSTDMQYF. The CDR3 region has the DNA TGTGCCAGCAGCCCCGGTCGGGACCCTAGCACAGATATGCAGTATTTT.

J is TRBJ2-5 and V is TRBV29-1; 11 nucleotides align to TRBD2. CDR3 length equals 14 residues. Germline CDR1 is SQVTM and CDR2 is ANQGSEA. J gave up 1 base and V 2 bases, and 0 bases lay outside the gene matches. The chain's CDR3 is CSVETSGGQETQYF. The CDR3 bases are TGCAGCGTTGAAACTAGCGGGGGCCAAGAGACCCAGTACTTC.

This clonotype was counted between two and nine times. The rearrangement links TRBV11-2 to TRBJ2-7; 9 nucleotides agree with TRBD2. The CDR3 consists of 12 residues. The V gene's germline CDR1 is SGHAT and CDR2 FQNNGV. V shed 3 bases and J 9 bases; nucleotides not matched to a gene: 3. CDR3 nucleotides: TGTGCCAGCAGCTTTCTAGCGGGGATGCAGTACTTC. Its protein is CASSFLAGMQYF.

The V and J genes are TRBV7-2 and TRBJ2-1; TRBD1 matches at 10 bases. This CDR3 contains 15 residues. CDR1 is SGHTA, CDR2 FQGNSA, per germline. With V trimmed by 4 bases and J by 5 bases, 5 bases remained unmatched. The CDR3 loop reads CASSSGQGSDNEQFF. Written as DNA, the CDR3 is TGTGCCAGCAGCTCGGGACAGGGGAGCGACAATGAGCAGTTCTTC.

The chain is built from TRBV7-9 and TRBJ1-2; 11 bases fit TRBD1. The CDR3 length is 15 residues. V was pared by 7 bases and J by 7 bases, with 11 bases of the junction left unmatched. The germline V gene encodes CDR1 SEHNR and CDR2 FQNEAQ (reference sequence). The DNA for the CDR3 is TGTGCCAGCAACGAACGGGACAGGGGGTTCTCTGGCTACACCTTC. Translation: CASNERDRGFSGYTF.

This clonotype was counted only a few times. V usage is TRBV20-1 and J usage is TRBJ2-7; D is unclear. The CDR3 runs 12 residues. V was cut by 2 bases and J by 1 base, with 6 bases left in between. Germline V CDR1 and CDR2: DFQATT, SNEGSKA (reference sequence). The CDR3 is CSARYRSYEQYV. The DNA of the CDR3 is TGCAGTGCTAGATACCGATCCTACGAGCAGTACGTC.